The clone carrying this T cell receptor beta chain showed up just once. The protocol was immunoSEQ multiplex PCR, while the TCRdb copy is restricted to in-frame clones and leaves out a portion. Among around 82,000 clones listed, approximately 80% were seen once. The sample originates from a study of radiotherapy plus CTLA-4 blockade in lung cancer. The CDR3 is 14 amino acids. After removal of 6 bases from V and 0 bases from J, the junction contained 4 bases not matched to a gene. From germline, CDR1 is LNHDA and CDR2 SQIVND (reference sequence). The sample consisted of peripheral blood, taken from a patient treated with radiotherapy plus ipilimumab. The sequence derives from a human donor with non-small cell lung cancer who had stable disease on radiotherapy plus ipilimumab. The J gene is TRBJ2-7, the V gene TRBV19, with 8 nucleotides matching TRBD2. The CDR3 DNA follows: TGTGCCAGTAGACTAGCGGAAAGCTCCTACGAGCAGTACTTC. Translating it yields CASRLAESSYEQYF.